The present T cell receptor beta chain was sequenced within a study of T cells in tumors after PD-1 blockade. The study, taken as a whole, reports: Blood contained about 38% of the tumor's TCR clonotypes.

As for this clone: Its cognate antigen is unknown.

The table came from immunoSEQ multiplex PCR; TCRdb's copy has only in-frame clones and leaves some out. The sample consists of roughly 60,000 clones, roughly 77% of them appearing once. The sequence was collected from a human donor with basal cell carcinoma. The specimen was PBMCs, collected before anti-PD-1 treatment.

The CDR3 region is CASSLVVDSEAFF. CDR3 in DNA: TGCGCCAGCAGCTTGGTAGTGGACTCTGAAGCTTTCTTT. J is TRBJ1-1 and V is TRBV5-1; D is unclear. The CDR3 contains 13 residues. V lost 0 bases and J lost 6, with 9 bases in between. Looked up from germline, CDR1 is SGHRS and CDR2 is YFSETQ.